This record covers a single T cell receptor beta chain. This specimen belongs to a study of blood T cell repertoires in COVID-19. Per the original data handling: Reference gene primer amplification gave estimated nucleated cell counts. This table comes from immunoSEQ multiplex PCR, and its TCRdb copy is limited to in-frame clones, with some not included. V, J and clone size are those of that table, while D and trimming were read from the DNA. In the table there are around 190,000 clones, under 85% of which are singletons. The CDR3 extends over 12 amino acids. Germline CDR1 reads SGHTA; CDR2 reads FQGNSA. V dropped 0 bases and J dropped 13 bases, with 10 bases sitting between them.

The chain joins TRBV7-2 to TRBJ2-1, with D unclear. Sequencing used peripheral blood. This sequence originates from a human donor in a cohort sampled during active COVID-19. CDR3 in amino acids: CASSLAHSVQFF. CDR3 in DNA: TGTGCCAGCAGCTTAGCGCATTCGGTACAGTTCTTC.